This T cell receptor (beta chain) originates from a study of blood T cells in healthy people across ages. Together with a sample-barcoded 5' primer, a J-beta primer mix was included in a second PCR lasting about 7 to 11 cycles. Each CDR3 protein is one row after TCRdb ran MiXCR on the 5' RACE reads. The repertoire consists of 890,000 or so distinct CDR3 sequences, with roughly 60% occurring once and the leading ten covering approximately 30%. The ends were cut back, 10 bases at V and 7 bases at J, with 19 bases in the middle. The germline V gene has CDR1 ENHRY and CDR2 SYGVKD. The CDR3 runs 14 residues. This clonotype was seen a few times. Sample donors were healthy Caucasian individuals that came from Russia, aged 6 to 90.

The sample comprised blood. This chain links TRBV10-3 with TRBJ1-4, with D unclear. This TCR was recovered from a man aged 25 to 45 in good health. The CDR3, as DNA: TGTGCCACCCGACGTGTTGAGTCGGTTGAAAAACTGTTTTTT. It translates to CATRRVESVEKLFF.